Detailed here is one T cell receptor beta chain. The sample holds many counts of this clonotype. The clone's antigen remains unknown. Per-base quality was not reported, and no clone a single base away is much larger than it. The data belong to a study of CD8 T cells in ankylosing spondylitis (dated by TCRdb to the late 2010s). With regard to the full study: The study profiled T cell receptor beta repertoires in healthy donors and ankylosing spondylitis patients to find disease-linked TCR variants. In total, the full study cohort was made up of 110 or so healthy donors and 25 to 30 ankylosing spondylitis patients. Peripheral blood was sampled, and synovial fluid was also collected from ankylosing spondylitis patients. What the work shows at the level of the full study, not this receptor alone: Some motif variants had previously been reported in the synovial fluid and blood of reactive arthritis patients, which suggests shared mechanisms of disease initiation. Significant enrichment of the disease-linked clones was reported in matched synovial fluid samples from ankylosing spondylitis patients. Blood from ankylosing spondylitis patients appeared to be characterized by a TCR beta motif made up of under ten highly homologous amino acid variants. A CD8+ phenotype was shown by the disease-linked clones, which were found at relatively low frequencies in peripheral blood.

CDR1 MNHEY and CDR2 SVGEGT were looked up in the germline V gene. V and J are truncated by 4 bases and 2 bases respectively, leaving an intervening sequence of 12 bases. CDR3 length: 14 amino acids, cysteine to phenylalanine. Of all the DNA, just the CDR3 is kept, 42 bases in frame from base 1. Sequenced on an Illumina HiSeq 2500. Quantitative 5'-RACE with molecular barcodes was the method used to prepare the TCR beta libraries. In the source study's methods: A new computational method, built on a probabilistic model of VDJ rearrangement, was used to identify disease-linked TCR variants. The public reads were reprocessed in TCRdb via fastp at Q25 and MiXCR, keeping in-frame beta chains. When rows share a CDR3 protein, they turn into one entry using the most common DNA and genes. TCRdb, not the authors, supplied the V and J calls. The sample includes more than 300,000 distinct CDR3 sequences, with 11% observed a single time. Roughly 9.2% of the sample is taken by the ten largest.

The specimen was blood, either unsorted or a sorted T cell fraction (not recorded which). The chain couples TRBV6-2 or TRBV6-3 to TRBJ2-7; the D gene is perhaps TRBD1 or TRBD2, each of them matching over 6 bases. The sequence was collected from a female donor with ankylosing spondylitis or in good health (not recorded which). The sequenced DNA is TGTGCCAGCAGTTGGGGGGCTACAACCTACGAGCAGTACTTC. Its product reads: CASSWGATTYEQYF.